Listed below are T cell receptor beta chains from one sample, sequenced in a study of CD8 T cells in Susac syndrome. TCRdb recomputed calls from the immunoSEQ multiplex PCR reads with MiXCR, one row per CDR3 protein. The data hold 300,000 or so distinct CDR3 sequences, with 90% to 95% observed a single time. The sequencing sample was made of CD4+ T cells from PBMCs. The receptors were sampled from a human donor with multiple sclerosis. CDR3s include the opening cysteine and the closing phenylalanine or tryptophan. Each record gives: D gene, J gene, V gene, clone size, CDR3 protein, CDR3 DNA. D genes are given only for firm matches. Clone size, where shown, is once, few, many, or a class for clones that have expanded.

.,TRBJ1-1,TRBV19,.,CASSGPTEYTEAFF,TGTGCCAGTAGTGGACCGACAGAATACACTGAAGCTTTCTTT
TRBD2,TRBJ2-1,TRBV9,.,CASSLRDYYYEQFF,TGTGCCAGCAGTCTCCGGGACTATTATTATGAGCAGTTCTTC
.,TRBJ2-5,TRBV5-1,.,CASSLRVRGETQYF,TGCGCCAGCAGCTTGAGGGTTCGTGGGGAGACCCAGTACTTC
.,TRBJ2-5,TRBV2,.,CASTEGGARTQYF,TGTGCCAGCACCGAGGGGGGGGCTAGGACCCAGTACTTC
TRBD1,TRBJ1-1,TRBV5-1,.,CSSSPDPTGANTEAFF,TGCTCCAGCAGCCCCGACCCGACAGGGGCGAACACTGAAGCTTTCTTT
TRBD1,TRBJ2-7,TRBV25-1,.,CASRRGQGDYEQYF,TGTGCCAGCAGGAGAGGACAGGGGGATTACGAGCAGTACTTC
.,TRBJ2-7,TRBV15,.,CATSRDRGQTYEQYF,TGTGCCACCAGCAGAGACCGAGGACAGACCTACGAGCAGTACTTC
.,TRBJ2-1,TRBV6-2/TRBV6-3,.,CASSYRILGEQFF,TGTGCCAGCAGTTACAGAATTCTAGGTGAGCAGTTCTTC
.,TRBJ2-4,TRBV9,.,CASPSGVYHKYF,TGTGCCAGCCCATCCGGGGTATACCATAAGTACTTC
.,TRBJ2-3,TRBV7-3,once,CASSLISGRTDTQYF,TGTGCCAGCAGCTTAATTAGCGGAAGAACAGATACGCAGTATTTT
.,TRBJ2-7,TRBV6-2/TRBV6-3,.,CASSYPGLGEQYF,TGTGCCAGCAGTTACCCGGGCCTGGGAGAGCAGTACTTC
.,TRBJ2-2,TRBV7-8,.,CASSSLFNTGELFF,TGTGCCAGCAGCTCCCTCTTTAACACCGGGGAGCTGTTTTTT
.,TRBJ1-1,TRBV19,.,CASSLQGGHAEAFF,TGTGCCAGTAGCTTACAGGGAGGTCACGCTGAAGCTTTCTTT
TRBD2,TRBJ2-5,TRBV2,.,CASRPGTSGYQETQYF,TGTGCCAGCAGACCCGGGACTAGCGGTTACCAAGAGACCCAGTACTTC
TRBD1,TRBJ1-2,TRBV6-1,.,CASSPTGVTGSNGYTF,TGTGCCAGCAGCCCTACAGGGGTGACGGGCTCGAATGGCTACACCTTC
.,TRBJ1-4,TRBV15,.,CATSGSLNEKLFF,TGTGCCACCAGCGGCAGCCTTAATGAAAAACTGTTTTTT
.,TRBJ1-1,TRBV10-3,.,CAISDGGGNTEAFF,TGTGCCATCAGTGATGGGGGGGGAAACACTGAAGCTTTCTTT
.,TRBJ2-2,TRBV3-1,.,CASSQKEMTTGELFF,TGTGCCAGCAGCCAGAAAGAGATGACGACCGGGGAGCTGTTTTTT
.,TRBJ1-6,TRBV3-1,.,CASSQNPGVWNSPLHF,TGTGCCAGCAGCCAGAATCCAGGGGTGTGGAATTCACCCCTCCACTTT
TRBD2,TRBJ2-2,TRBV7-8,.,CASSLKGLPTEVANTGELFF,TGTGCCAGCAGCTTAAAGGGACTACCTACCGAGGTGGCGAACACCGGGGAGCTGTTTTTT
TRBD1,TRBJ2-5,TRBV5-1,.,CASGPGQGGPETQYF,TGCGCCAGCGGCCCGGGACAGGGGGGACCGGAGACCCAGTACTTC
.,TRBJ1-2,TRBV5-1,.,CASSLGSLTGSEGYTF,TGCGCCAGCAGCTTGGGATCCCTCACAGGGTCGGAGGGCTACACCTTC
.,TRBJ1-1,TRBV29-1,.,CSPAKGVDTEAFF,TGCAGCCCCGCGAAAGGGGTTGACACTGAAGCTTTCTTT
TRBD2,TRBJ2-1,TRBV11-1,.,CASSSLGGISYNEQFF,TGTGCCAGCAGCTCCCTGGGGGGGATCTCCTACAATGAGCAGTTCTTC
.,TRBJ2-3,TRBV2,few,CASSRQGDTQYF,TGTGCCAGCAGTCGCCAGGGGGATACGCAGTATTTT
TRBD2,TRBJ2-1,TRBV6-2/TRBV6-3,.,CASRASGSVGEQFF,TGTGCCAGCAGAGCTAGCGGGAGTGTCGGTGAGCAGTTCTTC
.,TRBJ1-3,TRBV6-1,few,CASRAGDGNTIYF,TGTGCCAGCAGGGCAGGGGATGGAAACACCATATATTTT
.,TRBJ2-1,TRBV7-2,.,CASSLVGAGVGGEQFF,TGTGCCAGCAGCTTAGTAGGAGCGGGAGTAGGGGGCGAGCAGTTCTTC
.,TRBJ1-2,TRBV5-4,.,CASSSTGRTYGYTF,TGTGCCAGCAGCTCGACGGGGCGCACCTATGGCTACACCTTC
.,TRBJ1-2,TRBV27,.,CASSLSEGLGGYTF,TGTGCCAGCAGTTTATCTGAGGGTCTTGGAGGCTACACCTTC
TRBD2,TRBJ2-1,TRBV3-1,.,CASSEPPGLAGYNEQFF,TGTGCCAGCAGCGAACCACCGGGACTAGCGGGGTATAATGAGCAGTTCTTC
TRBD2,TRBJ2-2,TRBV7-9,once,CASSLRGGLAGELFF,TGTGCCAGCAGCTTACGGGGGGGCCTCGCCGGGGAGCTGTTTTTT
TRBD2,TRBJ2-7,TRBV19,.,CASRDLAGGLNEQYF,TGTGCCAGTAGGGACTTAGCGGGAGGTCTCAACGAGCAGTACTTC
TRBD1,TRBJ1-2,TRBV2,.,CASSGRTGAGYTF,TGTGCCAGCAGTGGTCGAACAGGGGCTGGCTACACCTTC
.,TRBJ2-1,TRBV27,once,CASRKDREGYNEQFF,TGTGCCAGCAGGAAGGACAGGGAGGGTTATAATGAGCAGTTCTTC
TRBD1,TRBJ1-2,TRBV5-4,.,CASSLGRRTGGDYGYTF,TGTGCCAGCAGCTTGGGGAGGCGGACAGGGGGCGACTATGGCTACACCTTC
.,TRBJ1-4,TRBV3-1,.,CASSQDNIGATNEKLFF,TGTGCCAGCAGCCAAGATAACATAGGGGCAACTAATGAAAAACTGTTTTTT
.,TRBJ2-7,TRBV7-2,.,CASSTSRGASYEQYF,TGTGCCAGCAGCACCAGCAGGGGTGCCTCCTACGAGCAGTACTTC
.,TRBJ2-5,TRBV5-1,.,CASSLSGEETQYF,TGCGCCAGCAGCTTGTCTGGTGAAGAGACCCAGTACTTC
.,TRBJ1-6,TRBV10-3,.,CAISESRRGDNSPLHF,TGTGCCATCAGTGAGTCCAGGAGGGGTGATAATTCACCCCTCCACTTT
.,TRBJ2-3,TRBV3-1,.,CASSHTSPDTQYF,TGTGCCAGCAGCCATACTAGCCCAGATACGCAGTATTTT
.,TRBJ1-2,TRBV5-4,.,CASSRGWGSYGYTF,TGTGCCAGCAGCAGGGGTTGGGGGTCCTATGGCTACACCTTC
.,TRBJ2-2,TRBV7-3,once,CASSLVPANTGELFF,TGTGCCAGCAGCTTAGTACCAGCGAACACCGGGGAGCTGTTTTTT
.,TRBJ2-3,TRBV27,.,CASSLAGLGTQYF,TGTGCCAGCAGTTTAGCGGGGTTGGGCACGCAGTATTTT
.,TRBJ1-1,TRBV30,.,CAWSGSGATEAFF,TGTGCCTGGAGTGGAAGCGGTGCGACTGAAGCTTTCTTT
TRBD2,TRBJ2-5,TRBV5-4,.,CASSPGLASEETQYF,TGTGCCAGCAGCCCGGGACTAGCGTCAGAAGAGACCCAGTACTTC
.,TRBJ1-5,TRBV6-2/TRBV6-3,.,CASSYGRGNQPQHF,TGTGCCAGCAGTTACGGTCGAGGCAATCAGCCCCAGCATTTT
TRBD1,TRBJ1-6,TRBV12-3/TRBV12-4,.,CASRQGQGNRSPLHF,TGTGCCAGCAGACAGGGACAGGGTAATCGTTCACCCCTCCACTTT
.,TRBJ1-1,TRBV6-5,once,CASSYFGGTEAFF,TGTGCCAGCAGTTACTTTGGGGGCACTGAAGCTTTCTTT
.,TRBJ2-5,TRBV7-2,.,CASSKAETQYF,TGTGCCAGCAGCAAAGCGGAGACCCAGTACTTC